This T cell receptor (beta chain) was identified during a study of OX40 agonist ivuxolimab in advanced cancers. For the study at large: Clinicians treated patients with ivuxolimab, an agonistic anti-OX40 (CD134) antibody. Study-wide results and limits: CD4+ and CD8+ blood T cells expanded clonally by week 6 at 0.1 to 3.0 mg/kg.

Looked up from germline, CDR1 is SGHRS and CDR2 is YFSETQ. CDR3 size: 14 residues. V gave up 6 bases and J gave up 9 bases; unmatched junction bases: 8. With regard to this clone: No antigen is known for it.

Measured with immunoSEQ multiplex PCR; TCRdb has only the in-frame clones, and not every one. Of about 73,000 clones in the sample, 86% were seen once. The clonotype comes from an adult with an advanced solid tumor such as melanoma, head and neck, liver or kidney cancer. Sequenced here: CD4+ or CD8+ T cells sorted from blood, sampled in a trial of the OX40 agonist ivuxolimab. The chain joins TRBV5-1 to TRBJ2-1; TRBD1 aligns across 11 bases. This CDR3 is CASTPDRGRGEQFF. CDR3 nucleotide sequence: TGCGCCAGCACCCCGGACAGGGGGCGGGGTGAGCAGTTCTTC.